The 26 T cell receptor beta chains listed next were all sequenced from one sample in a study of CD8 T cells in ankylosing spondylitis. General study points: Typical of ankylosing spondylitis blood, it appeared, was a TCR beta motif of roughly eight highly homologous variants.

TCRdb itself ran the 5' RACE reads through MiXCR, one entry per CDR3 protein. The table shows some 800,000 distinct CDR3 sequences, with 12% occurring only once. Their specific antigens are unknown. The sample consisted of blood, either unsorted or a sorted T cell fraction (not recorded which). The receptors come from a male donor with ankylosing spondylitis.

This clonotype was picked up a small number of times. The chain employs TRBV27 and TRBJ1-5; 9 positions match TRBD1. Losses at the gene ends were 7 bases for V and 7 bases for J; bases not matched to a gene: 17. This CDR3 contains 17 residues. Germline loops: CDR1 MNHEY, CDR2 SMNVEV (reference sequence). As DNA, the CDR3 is TGTGCCAGCACCATGTTCGGCGTGGGGGACAGGGTACAGCCCCAGCATTTT. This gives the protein CASTMFGVGDRVQPQHF.

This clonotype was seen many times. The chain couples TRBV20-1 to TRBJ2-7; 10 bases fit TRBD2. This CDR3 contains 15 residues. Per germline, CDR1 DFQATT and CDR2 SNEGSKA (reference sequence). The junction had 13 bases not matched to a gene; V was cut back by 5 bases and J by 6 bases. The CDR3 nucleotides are TGCAGTGCTCGTCCCGTGACTAGCGGGCTTACCGAGCAGTACTTC. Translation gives CSARPVTSGLTEQYF.

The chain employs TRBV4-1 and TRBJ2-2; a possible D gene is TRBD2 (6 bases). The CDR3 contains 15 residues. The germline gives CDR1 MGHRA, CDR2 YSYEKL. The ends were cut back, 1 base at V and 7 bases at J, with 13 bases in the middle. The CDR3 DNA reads TGCGCCAGCAGCCAAGTTACCCTTAGCGGCGGGGAGCTGTTTTTT. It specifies CASSQVTLSGGELFF.

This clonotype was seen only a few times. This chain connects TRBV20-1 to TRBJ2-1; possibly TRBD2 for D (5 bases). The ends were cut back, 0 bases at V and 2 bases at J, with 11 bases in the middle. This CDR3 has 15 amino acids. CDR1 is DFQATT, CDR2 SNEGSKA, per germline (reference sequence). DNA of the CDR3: TGCAGTGCTAGAGATGATCCCGGGACCTACAATGAGCAGTTCTTC. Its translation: CSARDDPGTYNEQFF.

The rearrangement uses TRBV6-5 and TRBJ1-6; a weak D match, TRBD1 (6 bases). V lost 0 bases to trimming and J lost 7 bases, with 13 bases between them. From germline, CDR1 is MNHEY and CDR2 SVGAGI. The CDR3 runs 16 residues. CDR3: CASSYSRGARNSPLHF. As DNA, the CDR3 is TGTGCCAGCAGTTACTCGCGGGGGGCGAGGAATTCACCCCTCCACTTT.

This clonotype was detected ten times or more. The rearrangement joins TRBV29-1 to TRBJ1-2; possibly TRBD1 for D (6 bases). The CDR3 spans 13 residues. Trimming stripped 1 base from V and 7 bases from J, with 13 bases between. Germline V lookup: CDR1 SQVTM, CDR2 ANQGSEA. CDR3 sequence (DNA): TGCAGCGTTGAAGGGACAGATAGGGGTGGCTACACCTTC. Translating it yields CSVEGTDRGGYTF.

The CDR3 spells CASSLDPAVTYEQYF. The CDR3 DNA reads TGTGCCAGCAGCTTAGATCCGGCAGTTACCTACGAGCAGTACTTC. V usage is TRBV11-2 and J usage is TRBJ2-7; no definite D call. CDR3 length: 15 amino acids. V lost 0 bases, J lost 2 bases, and 11 bases lay in between. Germline lookup yields CDR1 SGHAT and CDR2 FQNNGV.

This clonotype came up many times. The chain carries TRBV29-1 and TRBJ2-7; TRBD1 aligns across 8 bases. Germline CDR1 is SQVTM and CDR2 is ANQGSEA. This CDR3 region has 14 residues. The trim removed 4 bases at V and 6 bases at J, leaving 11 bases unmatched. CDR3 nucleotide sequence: TGCAGCGTTGTGAGGGGGGCAGGGGGCGGCGAGCAGTACTTC. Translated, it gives CSVVRGAGGGEQYF.

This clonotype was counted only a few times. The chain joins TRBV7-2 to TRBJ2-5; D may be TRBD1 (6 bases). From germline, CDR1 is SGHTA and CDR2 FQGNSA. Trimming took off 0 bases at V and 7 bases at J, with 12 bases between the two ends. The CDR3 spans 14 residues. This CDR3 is CASSLAGAVATQYF. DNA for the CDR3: TGTGCCAGCAGCTTAGCGGGGGCTGTTGCGACCCAGTACTTC.

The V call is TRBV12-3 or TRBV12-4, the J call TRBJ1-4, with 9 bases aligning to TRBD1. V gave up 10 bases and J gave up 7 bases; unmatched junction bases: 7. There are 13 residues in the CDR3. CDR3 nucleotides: TGTGCCACCCGACAGGGGGGAAGTGAAAAACTGTTTTTT. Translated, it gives CATRQGGSEKLFF.

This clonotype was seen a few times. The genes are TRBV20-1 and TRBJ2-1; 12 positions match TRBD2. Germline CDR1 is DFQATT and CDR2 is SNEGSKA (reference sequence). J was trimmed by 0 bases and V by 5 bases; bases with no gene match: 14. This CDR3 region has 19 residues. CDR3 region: CSAVHGTSGRITSYNEQFF. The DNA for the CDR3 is TGCAGTGCTGTTCACGGGACTAGCGGGCGAATAACCTCCTACAATGAGCAGTTCTTC.

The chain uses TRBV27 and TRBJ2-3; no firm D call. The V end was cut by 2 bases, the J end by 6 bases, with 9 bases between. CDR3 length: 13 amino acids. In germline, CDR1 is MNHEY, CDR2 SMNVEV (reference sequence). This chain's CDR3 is CASSLQRSDTQYF. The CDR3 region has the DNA TGTGCCAGCAGTTTACAACGTTCCGATACGCAGTATTTT.

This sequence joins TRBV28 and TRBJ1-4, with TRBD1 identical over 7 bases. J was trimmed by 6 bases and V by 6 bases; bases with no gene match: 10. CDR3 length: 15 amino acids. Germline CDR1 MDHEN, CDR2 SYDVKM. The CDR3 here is CASSIDRVYDEKLFF. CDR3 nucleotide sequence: TGTGCCAGCAGCATAGACAGGGTTTATGATGAAAAACTGTTTTTT.

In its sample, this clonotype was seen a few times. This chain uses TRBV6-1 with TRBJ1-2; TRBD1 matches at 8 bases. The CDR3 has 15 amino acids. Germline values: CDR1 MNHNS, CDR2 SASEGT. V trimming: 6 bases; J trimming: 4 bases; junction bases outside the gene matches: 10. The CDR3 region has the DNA TGTGCCAGCAGCCACCCTGACAGGGGAACCTATGGCTACACCTTC. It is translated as CASSHPDRGTYGYTF.

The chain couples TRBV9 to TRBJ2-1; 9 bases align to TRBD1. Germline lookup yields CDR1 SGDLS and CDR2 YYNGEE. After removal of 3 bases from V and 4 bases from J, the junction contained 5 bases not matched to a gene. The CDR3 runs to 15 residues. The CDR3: CASSAQTGGYNEQFF. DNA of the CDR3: TGTGCCAGCAGCGCCCAGACAGGGGGGTACAATGAGCAGTTCTTC. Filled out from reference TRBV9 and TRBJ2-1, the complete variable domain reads DSGVTQTPKHLITATGQRVTLRCSPRSGDLSVYWYQQSLDQGLQFLIQYYNGEERAKGNILERFSAQQFPDLHSELNLSSLELGDSALYFCASSAQTGGYNEQFFGPGTRLTVL.

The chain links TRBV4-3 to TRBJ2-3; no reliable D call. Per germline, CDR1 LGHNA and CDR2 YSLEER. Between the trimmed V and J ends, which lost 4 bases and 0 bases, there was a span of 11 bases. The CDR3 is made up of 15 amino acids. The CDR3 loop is CASSPAGPSTDTQYF. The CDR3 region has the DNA TGCGCCAGCAGCCCGGCCGGGCCTAGCACAGATACGCAGTATTTT.

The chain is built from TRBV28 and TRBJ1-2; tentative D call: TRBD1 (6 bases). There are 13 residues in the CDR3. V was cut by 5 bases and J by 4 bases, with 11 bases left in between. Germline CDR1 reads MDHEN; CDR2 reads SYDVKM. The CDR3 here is CASSRGGGYGYTF. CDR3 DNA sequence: TGTGCCAGCAGTAGGGGGGGAGGCTATGGCTACACCTTC.

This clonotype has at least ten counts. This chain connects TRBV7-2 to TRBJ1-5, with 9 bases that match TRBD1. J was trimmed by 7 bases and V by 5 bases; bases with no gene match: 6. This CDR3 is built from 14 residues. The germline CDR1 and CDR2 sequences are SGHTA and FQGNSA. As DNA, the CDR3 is TGTGCCAGCAGCCCGACAGGGGGTGAACAGCCCCAGCATTTT. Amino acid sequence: CASSPTGGEQPQHF.

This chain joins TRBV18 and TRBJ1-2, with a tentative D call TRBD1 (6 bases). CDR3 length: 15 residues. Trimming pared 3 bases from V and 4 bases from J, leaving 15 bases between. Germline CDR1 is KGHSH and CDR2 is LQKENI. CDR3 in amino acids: CASSPQGPGGYGYTF. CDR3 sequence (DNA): TGTGCCAGCTCACCGCAGGGGCCGGGAGGCTATGGCTACACCTTC.

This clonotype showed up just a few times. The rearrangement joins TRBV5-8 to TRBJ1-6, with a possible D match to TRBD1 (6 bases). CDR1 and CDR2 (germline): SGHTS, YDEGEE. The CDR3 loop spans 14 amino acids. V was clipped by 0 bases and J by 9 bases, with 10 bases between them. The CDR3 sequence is CASSLGRGVSPLHF. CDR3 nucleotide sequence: TGTGCCAGCAGCTTGGGCAGGGGCGTTTCACCCCTCCACTTT.

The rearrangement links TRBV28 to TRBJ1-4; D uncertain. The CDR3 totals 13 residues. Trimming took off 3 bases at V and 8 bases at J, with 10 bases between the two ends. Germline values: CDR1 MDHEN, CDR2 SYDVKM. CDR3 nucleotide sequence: TGTGCCAGCAGTTTGAGGACGGAAGAAAAACTGTTTTTT. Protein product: CASSLRTEEKLFF.

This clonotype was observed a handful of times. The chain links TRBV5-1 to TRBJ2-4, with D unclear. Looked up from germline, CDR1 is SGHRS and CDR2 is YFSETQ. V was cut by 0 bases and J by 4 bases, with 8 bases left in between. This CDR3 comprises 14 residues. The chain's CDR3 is CASSLDYSKNIQYF. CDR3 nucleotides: TGCGCCAGCAGCTTGGATTACAGTAAAAACATTCAGTACTTC.

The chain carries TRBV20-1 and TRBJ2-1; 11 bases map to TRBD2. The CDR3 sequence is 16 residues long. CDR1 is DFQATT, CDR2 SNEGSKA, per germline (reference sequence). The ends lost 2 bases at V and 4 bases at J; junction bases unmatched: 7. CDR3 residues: CSARTGTSGYYNEQFF. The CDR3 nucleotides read TGCAGTGCTAGAACCGGGACTAGCGGATATTACAATGAGCAGTTCTTC.

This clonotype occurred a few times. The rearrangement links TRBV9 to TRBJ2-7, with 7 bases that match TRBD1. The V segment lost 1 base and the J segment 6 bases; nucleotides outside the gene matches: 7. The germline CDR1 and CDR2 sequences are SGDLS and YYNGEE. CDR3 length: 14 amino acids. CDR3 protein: CASSVTGQVGEQYF. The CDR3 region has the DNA TGTGCCAGCAGCGTAACTGGACAGGTCGGCGAGCAGTACTTC.

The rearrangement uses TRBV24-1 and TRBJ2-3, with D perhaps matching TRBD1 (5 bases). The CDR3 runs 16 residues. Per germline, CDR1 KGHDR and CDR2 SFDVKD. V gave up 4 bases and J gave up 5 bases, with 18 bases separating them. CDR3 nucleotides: TGTGCCACCAGTGACCCCTTAGGAGATCAGGGAGATACGCAGTATTTT. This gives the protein CATSDPLGDQGDTQYF.

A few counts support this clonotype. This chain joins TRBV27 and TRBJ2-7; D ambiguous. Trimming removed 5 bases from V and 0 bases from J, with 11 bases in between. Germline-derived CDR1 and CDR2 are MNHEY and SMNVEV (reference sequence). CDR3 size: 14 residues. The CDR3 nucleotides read TGTGCCAGCAGTCCCCTCGGAGACTCCTACGAGCAGTACTTC. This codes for CASSPLGDSYEQYF.